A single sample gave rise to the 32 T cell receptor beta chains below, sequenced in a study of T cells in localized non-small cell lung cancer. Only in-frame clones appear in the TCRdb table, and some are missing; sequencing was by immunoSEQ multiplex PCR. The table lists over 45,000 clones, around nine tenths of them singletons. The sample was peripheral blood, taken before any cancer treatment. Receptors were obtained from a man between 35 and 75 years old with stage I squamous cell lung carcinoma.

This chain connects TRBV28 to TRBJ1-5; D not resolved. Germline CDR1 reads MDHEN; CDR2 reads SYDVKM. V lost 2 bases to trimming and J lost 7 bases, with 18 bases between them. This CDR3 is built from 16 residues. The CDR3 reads CASSLRPLVPDQPQHF. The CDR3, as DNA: TGTGCCAGCAGTTTACGACCCCTGGTCCCGGACCAGCCCCAGCATTTT.

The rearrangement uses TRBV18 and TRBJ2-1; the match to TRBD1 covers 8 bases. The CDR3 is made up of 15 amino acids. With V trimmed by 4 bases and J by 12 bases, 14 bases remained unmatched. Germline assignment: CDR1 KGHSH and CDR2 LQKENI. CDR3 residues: CASSLRTGTQDGQFF. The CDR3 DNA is TGTGCCAGCTCACTGAGGACAGGGACCCAGGATGGGCAGTTCTTC.

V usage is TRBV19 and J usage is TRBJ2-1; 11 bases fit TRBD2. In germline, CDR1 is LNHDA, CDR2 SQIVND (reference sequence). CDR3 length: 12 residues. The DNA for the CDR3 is TGTGTCACTAGCGGGAGCGGAAATGAGCAGTTCTTC. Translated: CVTSGSGNEQFF. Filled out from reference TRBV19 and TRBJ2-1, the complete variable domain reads DGGITQSPKYLFRKEGQNVTLSCEQNLNHDAMYWYRQDPGQGLRLIYYSQIVNDFQKGDIAEGYSVSREKKESFPLTVTSAQKNPTAFYLCVTSGSGNEQFFGPGTRLTVL.

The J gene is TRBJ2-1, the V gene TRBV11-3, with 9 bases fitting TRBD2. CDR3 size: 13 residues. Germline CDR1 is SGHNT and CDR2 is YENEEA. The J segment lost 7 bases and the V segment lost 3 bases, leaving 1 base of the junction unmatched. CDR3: CASSFLAGNEQFF. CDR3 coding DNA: TGTGCCAGCAGCTTCCTAGCGGGAAATGAGCAGTTCTTC. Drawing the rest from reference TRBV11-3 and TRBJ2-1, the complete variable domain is EAGVVQSPRYKIIEKKQPVAFWCNPISGHNTLYWYLQNLGQGPELLIRYENEEAVDDSQLPKDRFSAERLKGVDSTLKIQPAELGDSAVYLCASSFLAGNEQFFGPGTRLTVL.

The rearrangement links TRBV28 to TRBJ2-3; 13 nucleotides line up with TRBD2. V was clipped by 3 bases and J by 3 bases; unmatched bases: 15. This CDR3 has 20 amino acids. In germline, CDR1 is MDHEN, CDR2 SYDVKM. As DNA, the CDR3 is TGTGCCAGCAGTTTGAGGACTAGCGGGAGTTATTGGGATAGGACAGATACGCAGTATTTT. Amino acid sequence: CASSLRTSGSYWDRTDTQYF.

In DNA, the CDR3 is TGTGCCCGAAACCGGGGGAACTATGGCTACACCTTC. Translating gives CARNRGNYGYTF. The rearrangement links TRBV2 to TRBJ1-2; TRBD1 might be the D (5 bases). V was pared by 11 bases and J by 2 bases, with 12 bases between. Looked up from germline, CDR1 is SNHLY and CDR2 is FYNNEI. This CDR3 spans 12 amino acids. Variable domain in full (rest from reference TRBV2 and TRBJ1-2): EPEVTQTPSHQVTQMGQEVILRCVPISNHLYFYWYRQILGQKVEFLVSFYNNEISEKSEIFDDQFSVERPDGSNFTLKIRSTKLEDSAMYFCARNRGNYGYTFGSGTRLTVV.

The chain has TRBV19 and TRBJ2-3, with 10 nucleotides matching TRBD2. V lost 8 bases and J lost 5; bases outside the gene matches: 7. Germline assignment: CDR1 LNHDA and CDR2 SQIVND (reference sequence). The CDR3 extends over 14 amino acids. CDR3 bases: TGTGCCAGTGGAGCGGGAGGGCTGGTAGATACGCAGTATTTT. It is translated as CASGAGGLVDTQYF.

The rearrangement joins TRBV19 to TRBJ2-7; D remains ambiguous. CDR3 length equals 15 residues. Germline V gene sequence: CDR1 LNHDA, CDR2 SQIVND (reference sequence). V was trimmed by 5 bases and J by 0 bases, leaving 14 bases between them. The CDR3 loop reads CASSVGRPSSYEQYF. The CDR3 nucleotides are TGTGCCAGTAGTGTTGGCCGACCTAGCTCCTACGAGCAGTACTTC.

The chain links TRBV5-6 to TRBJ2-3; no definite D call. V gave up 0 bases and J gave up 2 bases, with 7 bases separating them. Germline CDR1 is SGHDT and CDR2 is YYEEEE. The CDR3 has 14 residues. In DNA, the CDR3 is TGTGCCAGCAGCTTGGGACTTGTCACAGATACGCAGTATTTT. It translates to CASSLGLVTDTQYF.

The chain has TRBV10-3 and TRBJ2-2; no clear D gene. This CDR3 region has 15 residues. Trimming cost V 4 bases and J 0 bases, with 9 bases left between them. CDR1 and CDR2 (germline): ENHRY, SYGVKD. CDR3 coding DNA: TGTGCCATCAGTGTCTCCAATCCGAACACCGGGGAGCTGTTTTTT. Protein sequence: CAISVSNPNTGELFF.

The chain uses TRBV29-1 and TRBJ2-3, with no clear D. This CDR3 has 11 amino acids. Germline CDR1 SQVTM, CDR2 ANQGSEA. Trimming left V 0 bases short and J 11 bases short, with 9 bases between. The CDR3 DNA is TGCAGCGTTGAAGATAGGAACCAGCAGTATTTT. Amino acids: CSVEDRNQQYF.

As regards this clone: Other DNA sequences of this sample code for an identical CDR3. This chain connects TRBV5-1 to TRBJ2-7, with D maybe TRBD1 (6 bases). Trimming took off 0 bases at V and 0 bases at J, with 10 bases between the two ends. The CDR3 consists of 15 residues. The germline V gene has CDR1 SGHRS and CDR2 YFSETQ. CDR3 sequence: CASSLGQGRSYEQYF. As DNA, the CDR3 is TGCGCCAGCAGCTTGGGCCAGGGGCGCTCCTACGAGCAGTACTTC.

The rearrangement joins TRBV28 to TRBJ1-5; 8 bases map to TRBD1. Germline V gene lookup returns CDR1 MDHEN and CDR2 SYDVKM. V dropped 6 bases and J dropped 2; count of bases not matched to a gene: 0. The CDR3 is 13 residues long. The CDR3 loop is CASRTGGNQPQHF. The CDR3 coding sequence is TGTGCCAGCAGGACAGGGGGCAATCAGCCCCAGCATTTT.

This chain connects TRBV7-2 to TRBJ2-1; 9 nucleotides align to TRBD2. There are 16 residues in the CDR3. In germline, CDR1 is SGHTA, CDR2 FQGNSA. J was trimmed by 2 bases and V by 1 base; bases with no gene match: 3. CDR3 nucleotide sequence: TGTGCCAGCAGCTTAGTGGGCGGGAGGGCCTACAATGAGCAGTTCTTC. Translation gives CASSLVGGRAYNEQFF.

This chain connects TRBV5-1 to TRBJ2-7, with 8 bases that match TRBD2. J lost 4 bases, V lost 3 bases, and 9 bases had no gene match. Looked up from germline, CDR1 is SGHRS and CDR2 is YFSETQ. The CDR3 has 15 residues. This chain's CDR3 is CASSSTAGGIYEQYF. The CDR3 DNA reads TGCGCCAGCAGCTCCACGGCGGGAGGAATATACGAGCAGTACTTC.

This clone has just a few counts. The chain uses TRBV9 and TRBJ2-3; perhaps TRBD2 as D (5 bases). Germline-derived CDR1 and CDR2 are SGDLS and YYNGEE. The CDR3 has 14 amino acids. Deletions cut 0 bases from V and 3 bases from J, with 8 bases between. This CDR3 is CASSVVALTDTQYF. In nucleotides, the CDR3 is TGTGCCAGCAGCGTAGTAGCGCTGACAGATACGCAGTATTTT.

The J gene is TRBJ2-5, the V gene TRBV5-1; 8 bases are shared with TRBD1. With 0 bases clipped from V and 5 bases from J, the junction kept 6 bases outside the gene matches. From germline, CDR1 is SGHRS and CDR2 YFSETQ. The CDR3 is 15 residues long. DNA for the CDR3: TGCGCCAGCAGCTTGGCAGGGGGCGGTGGGGAGACCCAGTACTTC. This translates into CASSLAGGGGETQYF. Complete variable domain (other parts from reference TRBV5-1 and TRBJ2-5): KAGVTQTPRYLIKTRGQQVTLSCSPISGHRSVSWYQQTPGQGLQFLFEYFSETQRNKGNFPGRFSGRQFSNSRSEMNVSTLELGDSALYLCASSLAGGGGETQYFGPGTRLLVL.

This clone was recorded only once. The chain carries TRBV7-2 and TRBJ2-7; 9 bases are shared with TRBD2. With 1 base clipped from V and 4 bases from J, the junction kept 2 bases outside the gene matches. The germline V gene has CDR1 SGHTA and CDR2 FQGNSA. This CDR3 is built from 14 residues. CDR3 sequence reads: CASSLGREGYEQYF. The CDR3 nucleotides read TGTGCCAGCAGCTTAGGGCGGGAGGGATACGAGCAGTACTTC.

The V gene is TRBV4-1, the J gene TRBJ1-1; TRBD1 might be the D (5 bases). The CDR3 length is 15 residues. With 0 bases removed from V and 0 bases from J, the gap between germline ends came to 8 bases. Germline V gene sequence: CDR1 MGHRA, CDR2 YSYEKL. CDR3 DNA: TGCGCCAGCAGCCAAGATCGGGGGATGAACACTGAAGCTTTCTTT. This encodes CASSQDRGMNTEAFF.

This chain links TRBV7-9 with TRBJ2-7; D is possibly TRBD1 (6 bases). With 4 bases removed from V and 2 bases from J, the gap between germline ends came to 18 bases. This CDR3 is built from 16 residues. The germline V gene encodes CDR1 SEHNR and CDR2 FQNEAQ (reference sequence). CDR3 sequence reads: CASSSQAQGLTYEQYF. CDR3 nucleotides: TGTGCCAGCAGCTCCCAAGCCCAGGGGCTAACCTACGAGCAGTACTTC.

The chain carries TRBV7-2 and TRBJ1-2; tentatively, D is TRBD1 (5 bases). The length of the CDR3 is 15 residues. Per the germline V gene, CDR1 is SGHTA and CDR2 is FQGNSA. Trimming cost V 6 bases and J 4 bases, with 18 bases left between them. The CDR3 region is CASSSNSGGSYGYTF. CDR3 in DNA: TGTGCCAGCAGTTCAAACAGTGGGGGGAGCTATGGCTACACCTTC.

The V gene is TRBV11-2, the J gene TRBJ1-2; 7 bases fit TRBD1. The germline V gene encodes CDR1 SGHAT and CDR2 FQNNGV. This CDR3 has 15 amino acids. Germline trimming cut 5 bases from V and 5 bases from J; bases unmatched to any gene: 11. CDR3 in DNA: TGTGCCAGCAGCCCCCCGTTGGGGGGACAGTATGGCTACACCTTC. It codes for CASSPPLGGQYGYTF.

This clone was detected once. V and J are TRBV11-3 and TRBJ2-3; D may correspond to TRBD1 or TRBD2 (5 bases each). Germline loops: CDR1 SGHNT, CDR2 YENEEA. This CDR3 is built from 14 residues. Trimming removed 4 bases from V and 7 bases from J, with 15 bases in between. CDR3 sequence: CASSSAPGGYTQYF. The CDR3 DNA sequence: TGTGCCAGCAGCTCAGCACCTGGGGGTTATACGCAGTATTTT.

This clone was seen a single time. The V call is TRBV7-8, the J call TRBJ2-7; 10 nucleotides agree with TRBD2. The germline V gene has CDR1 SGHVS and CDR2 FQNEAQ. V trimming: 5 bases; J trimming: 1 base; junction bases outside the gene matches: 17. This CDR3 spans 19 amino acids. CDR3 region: CASSPTRIRISGRSYEQYF. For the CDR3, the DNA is TGTGCCAGCAGCCCTACCCGAATACGAATTAGCGGGAGGTCCTACGAGCAGTACTTC.

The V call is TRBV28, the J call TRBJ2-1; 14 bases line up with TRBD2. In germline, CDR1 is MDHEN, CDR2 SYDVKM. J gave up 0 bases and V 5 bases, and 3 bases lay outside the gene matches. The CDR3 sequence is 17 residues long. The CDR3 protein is CASSPGTSGSSYNEQFF. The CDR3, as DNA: TGTGCCAGCAGTCCCGGGACTAGCGGGAGCTCCTACAATGAGCAGTTCTTC.

The CDR3 DNA is TGTGCCAGCAGCGTGGGACAGGGTCGCGAGCAGTACTTC. This gives the protein CASSVGQGREQYF. The V call is TRBV7-2, the J call TRBJ2-7; 9 bases map to TRBD1. The CDR3 is 13 residues long. Germline V gene data show CDR1 as SGHTA and CDR2 as FQGNSA. V shed 5 bases and J 6 bases; nucleotides not matched to a gene: 5.

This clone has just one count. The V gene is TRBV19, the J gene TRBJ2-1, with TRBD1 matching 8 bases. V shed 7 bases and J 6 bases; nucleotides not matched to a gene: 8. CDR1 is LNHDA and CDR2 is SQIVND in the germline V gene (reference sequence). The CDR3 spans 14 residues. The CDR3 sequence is CASTTDRVSNEQFF. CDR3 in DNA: TGTGCCAGTACCACGGACAGGGTGAGCAATGAGCAGTTCTTC.

CDR3 amino acids: CASSFRLAGGQETQYF. In DNA form, the CDR3 reads TGCGCCAGCAGCTTTCGATTAGCGGGAGGCCAAGAGACCCAGTACTTC. The rearrangement joins TRBV5-1 to TRBJ2-5, with 10 bases aligning to TRBD2. The germline V gene has CDR1 SGHRS and CDR2 YFSETQ. The J segment lost 1 base and the V segment lost 2 bases, leaving 5 bases of the junction unmatched. This CDR3 comprises 16 residues.

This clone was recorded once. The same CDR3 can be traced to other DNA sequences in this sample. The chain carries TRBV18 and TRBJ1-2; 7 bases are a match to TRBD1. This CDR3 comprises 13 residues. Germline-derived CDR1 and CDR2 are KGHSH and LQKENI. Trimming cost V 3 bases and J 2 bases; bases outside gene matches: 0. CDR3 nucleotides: TGTGCCAGCTCACCGGACAGGAACTATGGCTACACCTTC. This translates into CASSPDRNYGYTF.

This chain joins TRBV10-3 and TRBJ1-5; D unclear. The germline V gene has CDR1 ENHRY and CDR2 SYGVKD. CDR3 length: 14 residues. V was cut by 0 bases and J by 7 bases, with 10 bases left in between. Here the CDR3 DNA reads TGTGCCATCAGTGAGTCCACAGTGGAACAGCCCCAGCATTTT. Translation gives CAISESTVEQPQHF.

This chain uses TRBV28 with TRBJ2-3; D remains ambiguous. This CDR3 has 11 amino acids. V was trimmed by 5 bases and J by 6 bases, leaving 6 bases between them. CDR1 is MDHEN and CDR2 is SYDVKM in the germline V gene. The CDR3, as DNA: TGTGCCAGCAGTCTTGAGGATACGCAGTATTTT. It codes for CASSLEDTQYF. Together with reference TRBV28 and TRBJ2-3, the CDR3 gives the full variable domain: DVKVTQSSRYLVKRTGEKVFLECVQDMDHENMFWYRQDPGLGLRLIYFSYDVKMKEKGDIPEGYSVSREKKERFSLILESASTNQTSMYLCASSLEDTQYFGPGTRLTVL.

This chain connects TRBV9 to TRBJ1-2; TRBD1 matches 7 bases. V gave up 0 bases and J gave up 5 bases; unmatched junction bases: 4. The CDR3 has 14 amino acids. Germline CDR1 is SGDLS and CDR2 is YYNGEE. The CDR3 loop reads CASSVAPGGYGYTF. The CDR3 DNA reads TGTGCCAGCAGCGTAGCTCCAGGGGGATATGGCTACACCTTC.